A single sample is the source of the 25 T cell receptor beta chains below, sequenced in a study of blood T cells in healthy people across ages. The second PCR ran roughly 6 to 11 cycles with a sample-barcoded 5' primer and J-beta primers. TCRdb independently ran MiXCR on the 5' RACE reads; one entry per CDR3 protein. This repertoire shows about 1.8 million distinct CDR3 sequences, just under 50% found once; its top ten account for 2% to 2.5%. The source material was blood. The receptors originated from a woman aged 40 to 50 in good health.

The chain is built from TRBV6-5 and TRBJ2-4, with D maybe TRBD1 (6 bases). The end of the DNA is better explained by TRBJ2-7, so the J call may be wrong. This CDR3 spans 14 amino acids. CDR1 and CDR2 (germline): MNHEY, SVGAGI. CDR3 bases: TGTGCCAGCAGTTACAGGGGCCAGGGGAACGAGCAGTACTTC. Translating it yields CASSYRGQGNEQYF.

The chain joins TRBV7-6 to TRBJ2-1; D gene unclear. From germline, CDR1 is SGHVS and CDR2 FNYEAQ. The CDR3 runs to 16 residues. Trimming stripped 0 bases from V and 2 bases from J, with 11 bases between. This CDR3 is CASSLATRVTYNEQFF. The CDR3 DNA reads TGTGCCAGCAGCTTAGCGACAAGGGTGACCTACAATGAGCAGTTCTTC.

V gene TRBV5-1 combines with J gene TRBJ2-3, with 8 bases that match TRBD1. The CDR3 length is 14 residues. Per the germline V gene, CDR1 is SGHRS and CDR2 is YFSETQ. Trimming cost V 4 bases and J 5 bases; bases outside gene matches: 6. The CDR3 loop reads CASSVPDRVDTQYF. Written as DNA, the CDR3 is TGCGCCAGCAGCGTCCCGGACAGGGTAGATACGCAGTATTTT.

The V call is TRBV7-2, the J call TRBJ2-5; 7 nucleotides agree with TRBD1. Per germline, CDR1 SGHTA and CDR2 FQGNSA. V lost 1 base to trimming and J lost 7 bases; unmatched junction nucleotides: 9. CDR3 length: 15 amino acids. DNA for the CDR3: TGTGCCAGCAGCTTAGGCAAGGGGGCCGGTGGGACCCAGTACTTC. Amino acids: CASSLGKGAGGTQYF.

This chain joins TRBV5-6 and TRBJ1-5; D not certain. The CDR3 extends over 12 amino acids. V was pared by 7 bases and J by 8 bases, with 13 bases between. CDR1 is SGHDT, CDR2 YYEEEE, per germline. Here the CDR3 reads CASGRQSEPQHF. CDR3 bases: TGTGCCAGCGGCCGCCAATCAGAGCCCCAGCATTTT.

In DNA form, the CDR3 reads TGTGCCAGCAGCGGACTAGCAGGGGGCTGCAATGAGCAGTTCTTC. Protein: CASSGLAGGCNEQFF. The rearrangement uses TRBV9 and TRBJ2-1, with a weak D call TRBD1 (8 bases). Germline values: CDR1 SGDLS, CDR2 YYNGEE. This CDR3 region has 15 residues. V was trimmed by 3 bases and J by 6 bases, leaving 16 bases between them.

This rearrangement joins TRBV10-3 to TRBJ1-2, with a weak D call TRBD1 (5 bases). Germline CDR1 is ENHRY and CDR2 is SYGVKD. The V end was cut by 6 bases, the J end by 2 bases, with 10 bases between. CDR3 length: 13 residues. CDR3 in DNA: TGTGCCATCAGGGGAGGGGCCAACTATGGCTACACCTTC. Protein product: CAIRGGANYGYTF.

J is TRBJ2-1 and V is TRBV20-1; 10 bases are shared with TRBD2. Germline loops: CDR1 DFQATT, CDR2 SNEGSKA (reference sequence). The CDR3 is 16 amino acids. J lost 6 bases, V lost 3 bases, and 11 bases had no gene match. The CDR3, as DNA: TGCAGTGCTAGTAGGCCAGCGGGGGGGCCTTTCAATGAGCAGTTCTTC. It codes for CSASRPAGGPFNEQFF.

Only one count was recorded for this clonotype. The chain couples TRBV20-1 to TRBJ2-5; D may match TRBD1 or TRBD2 (5 bases each). Germline CDR1 DFQATT, CDR2 SNEGSKA (reference sequence). The CDR3 has 12 amino acids. Deletions cut 7 bases from V and 11 bases from J, with 20 bases between. In DNA, the CDR3 is TGCAGTGGGGGACGGATTATTGGGGAGCAGTACTTC. Amino acids: CSGGRIIGEQYF.

The CDR3 reads CASSQDGFGYTF. CDR3 in DNA: TGCGCCAGCAGCCAAGATGGGTTCGGCTACACCTTC. The chain couples TRBV4-1 to TRBJ1-2, with D unresolved. V was clipped by 0 bases and J by 8 bases, with 7 bases between them. The CDR3 contains 12 residues. From germline, CDR1 is MGHRA and CDR2 YSYEKL.

The rearrangement links TRBV7-2 to TRBJ2-7; TRBD1 matches at 11 bases. V shed 4 bases, J shed 5 bases, and the junction held 10 bases outside the gene matches. The germline gives CDR1 SGHTA, CDR2 FQGNSA. The CDR3 extends over 16 amino acids. CDR3 sequence reads: CASSSRKDRGPHEQYF. CDR3 coding DNA: TGTGCCAGCAGCTCCAGAAAGGACAGGGGGCCCCACGAGCAGTACTTC.

The V and J genes are TRBV7-8 and TRBJ2-2, with a tentative D call TRBD1 (6 bases). Germline values: CDR1 SGHVS, CDR2 FQNEAQ. The V end lost 10 bases, the J end lost 4 bases, and 10 bases lay between the germline ends. There are 12 residues in the CDR3. In DNA form, the CDR3 reads TGTGCCATGAGGGGGAGCACCGGGGAGCTGTTTTTT. Its protein is CAMRGSTGELFF.

This clonotype was seen a few times. The V gene is TRBV7-2, the J gene TRBJ2-3; D gene ambiguous. The V gene's germline CDR1 is SGHTA and CDR2 FQGNSA. The CDR3 runs to 14 residues. The V and J ends lost 2 bases and 4 bases respectively, with 10 bases between them. The CDR3: CASSLYSVADTQYF. The CDR3 region has the DNA TGTGCCAGCAGCTTATACTCAGTAGCAGATACGCAGTATTTT.

The rearrangement links TRBV7-8 to TRBJ2-2; no reliable D call. V was shortened by 7 bases and J by 4 bases, with 16 bases between the two germline ends. This CDR3 has 15 amino acids. The germline CDR1 and CDR2 sequences are SGHVS and FQNEAQ. This chain's CDR3 is CASKIEPVLTGELFF. The CDR3 bases are TGTGCCAGCAAAATCGAGCCAGTCCTCACCGGGGAGCTGTTTTTT.

This clonotype was seen a handful of times. The genes are TRBV6-1 and TRBJ1-2, with a tentative D call TRBD1 (5 bases). Per germline, CDR1 MNHNS and CDR2 SASEGT. V shed 3 bases and J shed 4 bases, with 12 bases lying between them. The CDR3 spans 14 residues. The CDR3: CASSESTVIYGYTF. Here the CDR3 DNA reads TGTGCCAGCAGTGAGTCGACAGTAATCTATGGCTACACCTTC.

The gene calls are TRBV6-5 and TRBJ1-2, with 9 nucleotides matching TRBD1. Germline loops: CDR1 MNHEY, CDR2 SVGAGI. This CDR3 is built from 13 residues. The V and J ends lost 8 bases and 8 bases, in that order; junction bases with no gene match: 9. In DNA, the CDR3 is TGTGCCAGCGGCCCCCGGACAGGGGACGGCTACACCTTC. It specifies CASGPRTGDGYTF.

The chain joins TRBV28 to TRBJ1-2, with TRBD1 matching over 12 bases. V shed 8 bases, J shed 1 base, and the junction held 11 bases outside the gene matches. This CDR3 contains 17 residues. Germline CDR1 reads MDHEN; CDR2 reads SYDVKM. The CDR3 here is CASGMGTGGGFNYGYTF. DNA for the CDR3: TGTGCCAGCGGAATGGGGACAGGGGGCGGATTTAACTATGGCTACACCTTC.

This chain joins TRBV6-2 or TRBV6-3 and TRBJ1-5, with D unresolved. Germline V gene lookup returns CDR1 MNHEY and CDR2 SVGEGT. The CDR3 loop spans 18 amino acids. The V and J ends lost 2 bases and 0 bases respectively, with 17 bases between them. The CDR3 nucleotides are TGTGCCAGCAGTTACGACCCACGCGTACCCTATAGCAATCAGCCCCAGCATTTT. Its translation is CASSYDPRVPYSNQPQHF.

The genes are TRBV27 and TRBJ1-2; tentative D call: TRBD1 (6 bases). V shed 5 bases and J shed 2 bases, with 12 bases lying between them. Germline CDR1 and CDR2: MNHEY and SMNVEV (reference sequence). This CDR3 has 14 amino acids. The CDR3 DNA is TGTGCCAGCAGTCTGGCAGGGGACAACTATGGCTACACCTTC. This encodes CASSLAGDNYGYTF.

This chain joins TRBV20-1 and TRBJ1-2, with 7 nucleotides matching TRBD1. The CDR3 has 13 amino acids. V lost 0 bases, J lost 8 bases, and 6 bases stayed unmatched. Germline lookup yields CDR1 DFQATT and CDR2 SNEGSKA (reference sequence). CDR3 in amino acids: CSARDKGAWGYTF. DNA for the CDR3: TGCAGTGCTAGAGACAAGGGGGCTTGGGGCTACACCTTC.

This chain joins TRBV6-2 or TRBV6-3 and TRBJ2-1; D might be TRBD1 (6 bases). CDR1 is MNHEY and CDR2 is SVGEGT in the germline V gene. V shed 6 bases and J shed 3 bases, with 12 bases lying between them. This CDR3 is built from 14 residues. This chain's CDR3 is CASRSGDYYNEQFF. The DNA of the CDR3 is TGTGCCAGCAGATCAGGGGATTACTACAATGAGCAGTTCTTC.

DNA for the CDR3: TGCGCCAGCAGCCAAGATATCGGGGGTAGCGGGGGTACCGGAGAGACCCAGTACTTC. This encodes CASSQDIGGSGGTGETQYF. The chain links TRBV4-3 to TRBJ2-4; 9 nucleotides match TRBD2. The J call may be incorrect, as the DNA end agrees better with TRBJ2-5. CDR1 and CDR2 from the germline V gene are LGHNA and YSLEER. CDR3 size: 19 residues.

The rearrangement joins TRBV10-2 to TRBJ2-7; D not certain. Trimming removed 2 bases from V and 4 bases from J, with 15 bases in between. Germline V lookup: CDR1 WSHSY, CDR2 SAAADI. The CDR3 length is 15 residues. The CDR3 region is CASSESPRVGYEQYF. The CDR3 DNA follows: TGCGCCAGCAGTGAGAGCCCTCGGGTAGGGTACGAGCAGTACTTC.

The chain has TRBV7-2 and TRBJ1-5, with 7 nucleotides matching TRBD1. V lost 4 bases, J lost 6 bases, and 3 bases stayed unmatched. CDR1 and CDR2 (germline): SGHTA, FQGNSA. The CDR3 consists of 13 residues. CDR3 bases: TGTGCCAGCAGCTCCCGGGACAGTCAGCCCCAGCATTTT. It yields the protein CASSSRDSQPQHF.

In this sample, this clonotype turned up a few times. The chain recombines TRBV20-1 with TRBJ2-1; 11 bases line up with TRBD2. Germline CDR1 DFQATT, CDR2 SNEGSKA (reference sequence). The CDR3 runs 11 residues. The V gene end was trimmed by 6 bases and the J gene end by 12 bases; junction bases not matched to a gene: 4. The CDR3 here is CSAPTSGGQFF. Here the CDR3 DNA reads TGCAGTGCCCCTACTAGCGGGGGGCAGTTCTTC.